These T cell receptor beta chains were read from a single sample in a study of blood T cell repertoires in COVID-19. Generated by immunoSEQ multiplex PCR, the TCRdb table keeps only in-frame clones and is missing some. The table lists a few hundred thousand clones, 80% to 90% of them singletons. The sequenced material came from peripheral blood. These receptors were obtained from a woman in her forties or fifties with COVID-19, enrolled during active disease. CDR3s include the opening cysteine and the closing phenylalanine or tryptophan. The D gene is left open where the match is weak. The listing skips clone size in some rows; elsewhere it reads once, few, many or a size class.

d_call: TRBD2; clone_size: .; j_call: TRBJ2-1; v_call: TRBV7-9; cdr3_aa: CASSQTSGSRYNEQFF; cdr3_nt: TGTGCCAGCAGCCAGACTAGCGGGAGTAGATACAATGAGCAGTTCTTC
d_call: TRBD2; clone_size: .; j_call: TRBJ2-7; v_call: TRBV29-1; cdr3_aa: CSVPSGSGYEQYF; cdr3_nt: TGCAGCGTCCCTAGCGGGAGTGGGTACGAGCAGTACTTC
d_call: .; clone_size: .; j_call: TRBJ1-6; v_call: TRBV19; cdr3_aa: CASSPQPGKPSSYNSPLHF; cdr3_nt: TGTGCCAGTAGTCCCCAGCCGGGAAAACCTAGCTCCTATAATTCACCCCTCCACTTT
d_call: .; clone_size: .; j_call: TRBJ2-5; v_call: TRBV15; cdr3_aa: CATSRAPSEERETQYF; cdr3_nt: TGTGCCACCAGCAGGGCCCCTTCGGAGGAGAGAGAGACCCAGTACTTC
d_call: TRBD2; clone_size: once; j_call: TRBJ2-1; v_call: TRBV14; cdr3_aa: CASSQGRTSGKNPKVNEQFF; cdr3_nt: TGTGCCAGCAGCCAAGGACGGACTAGCGGGAAAAACCCTAAAGTCAATGAGCAGTTCTTC
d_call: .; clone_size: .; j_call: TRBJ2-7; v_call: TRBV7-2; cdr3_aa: CASSDRVSYEQYF; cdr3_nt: TGTGCCAGCAGCGACCGGGTCTCCTACGAGCAGTACTTC
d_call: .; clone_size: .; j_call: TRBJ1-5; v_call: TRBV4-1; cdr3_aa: CASSHWTGNQPQHF; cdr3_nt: TGCGCCAGCAGCCACTGGACGGGGAATCAGCCCCAGCATTTT
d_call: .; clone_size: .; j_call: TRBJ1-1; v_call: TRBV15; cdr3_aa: CATREARGSWTVLNTEAFF; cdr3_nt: TGTGCCACGAGAGAGGCGAGGGGGTCCTGGACAGTCCTGAACACTGAAGCTTTCTTT
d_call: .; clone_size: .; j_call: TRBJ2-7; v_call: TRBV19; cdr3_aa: CASSPRGQAYEQYF; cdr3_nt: TGTGCCAGTAGTCCAAGGGGTCAAGCCTACGAGCAGTACTTC
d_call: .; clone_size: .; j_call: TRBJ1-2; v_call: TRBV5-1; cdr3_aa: CASSPLRTSLYGYTF; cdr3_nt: TGCGCCAGCAGCCCCCTCAGGACATCTCTCTATGGCTACACCTTC
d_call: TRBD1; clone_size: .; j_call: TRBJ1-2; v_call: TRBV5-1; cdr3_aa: CASSWTGQGYYGYTF; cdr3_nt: TGCGCCAGCAGCTGGACAGGACAGGGCTACTATGGCTACACCTTC
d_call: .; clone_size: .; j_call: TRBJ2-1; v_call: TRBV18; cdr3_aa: CASSPPRSGYEQFF; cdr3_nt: TGTGCCAGCTCACCACCGCGGTCCGGTTATGAGCAGTTCTTC
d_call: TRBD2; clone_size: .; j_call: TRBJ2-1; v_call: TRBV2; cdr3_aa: CASVRTSGSVGPYNEQFF; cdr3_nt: TGTGCCAGCGTTCGGACTAGCGGGAGTGTTGGCCCCTACAATGAGCAGTTCTTC
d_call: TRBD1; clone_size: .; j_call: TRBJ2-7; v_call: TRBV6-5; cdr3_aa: CATKEGGQGPYEQYF; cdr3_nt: TGTGCCACGAAGGAGGGGGGACAGGGGCCCTACGAGCAGTACTTC
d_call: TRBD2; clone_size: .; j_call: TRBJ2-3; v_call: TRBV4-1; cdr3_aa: CASSHLSGSDTQYF; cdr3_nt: TGCGCCAGCAGCCACCTTAGCGGGAGCGATACGCAGTATTTT
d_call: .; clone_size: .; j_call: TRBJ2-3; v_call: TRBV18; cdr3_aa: CASSPPGLAPDTQYF; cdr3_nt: TGTGCCAGCTCACCACCGGGGCTAGCGCCAGATACGCAGTATTTT
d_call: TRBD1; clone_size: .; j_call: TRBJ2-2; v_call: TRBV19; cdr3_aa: CASSIPGQGFTGELFF; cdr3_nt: TGTGCCAGTAGTATACCGGGACAGGGCTTTACCGGGGAGCTGTTTTTT
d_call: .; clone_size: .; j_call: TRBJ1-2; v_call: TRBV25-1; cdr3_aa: CASTPEWGQGGDYGYTF; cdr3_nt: TGTGCCAGCACCCCCGAATGGGGTCAGGGTGGGGACTATGGCTACACCTTC
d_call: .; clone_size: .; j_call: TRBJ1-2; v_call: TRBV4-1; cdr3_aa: CASSRQVNYGYTF; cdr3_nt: TGCGCCAGCAGCCGACAGGTAAACTATGGCTACACCTTC